These T cell receptor beta chains were read from a single sample in a study of siplizumab effects on memory and regulatory T cells. Clones were sequenced by immunoSEQ multiplex PCR, and TCRdb holds only the in-frame ones, with some missing. The sample lists about 98,000 clones; approximately 90% were seen once. Sequenced input: CD4+ T cells sorted from blood. The source of these receptors is a human donor in good health. Both conserved end residues are part of each CDR3. D genes are given only for firm matches. Not every row has a clone size; where given, it reads once, few, many or a size class.

size,length,D,V,CDR3
NA,14,TRBD1,TRBV5-1,CASRKVTSGGEQFF
few,13,NA,TRBV6-1,CASILRAPGSYTF
NA,15,TRBD1,TRBV5-6,CASSLVGQGAYEQYF
NA,12,NA,TRBV29-1,CSVRAPAETQYF
NA,13,NA,TRBV7-2,CASSLDGNYGYTF
NA,15,TRBD1,TRBV19,CASSGGQGRNQPQHF
NA,16,TRBD1,TRBV7-9,CASSLVFGQAIYGYTF
NA,17,TRBD2,TRBV11-2,CASSFAWTSGIDNEQFF
NA,15,NA,TRBV10-1,CASSDRGRPNTEAFF
NA,14,NA,TRBV7-2,CASSLVSGNEKLFF
NA,16,NA,TRBV28,CASSFFRAGRGDEQYF